The present T cell receptor beta chain was sequenced within a study of shared clonotypes between healthy human individuals (dated by TCRdb to 2020 to 2022). Turning to the overall study: Three men and two women, aged 18 to 49 years, made up the cohort. For each donor, three plates each were used for CD4 naive and CD4 memory, two plates were used for CD8 naive, and one plate was used for CD8 memory. Blood TCR repertoires of roughly 5 healthy adults were deeply sequenced to estimate repertoire size and the extent of clonotype sharing between individuals. To increase sequencing depth and limit assay-specific biases, TCR repertoire library preparation and sequencing were carried out by different laboratories using diverse techniques. Per donor, leukapheresis produced somewhere between about 0.85 and 10 billion PBMCs.

About this clone itself: The antigen it recognizes is unknown. Per-base qualities were not stored, and no clone one base away is much larger.

TCR CDR3 regions were amplified from genomic DNA by multiplex PCR using the deep immunoSEQ assay. Genomic DNA extracted from each cell subset was distributed evenly over all wells of several immunoSEQ 96-well plates, and each plate served as one replicate. For sorted subsets, each replicate PCR was loaded with approximately 190 ng genomic DNA, equivalent to about 30,000 T cell genomes. Purified libraries were quantified with a Qubit 3.0 fluorometer, sized on a Bioanalyzer 2100, and re-quantified with the KAPA Library Quantification kit. Every immunoSEQ 96-well plate was sequenced on a dedicated single-read 150-cycle Illumina NextSeq 550 flow cell. The paper's data handling went like this. Because the immunoSEQ output held only junctional sequences and lacked quality scores, the filtering could not match the filtering applied to full-length reads. Sequences were annotated with PyIR, a Python wrapper for IgBLAST v1.9, and V/J genes and CDR3 were assigned using IMGT germline references. Any read was removed if the V/J assignment was weak (E-value above 1e-6), the CDR3 was missing, or the read contained stop codons, out-of-frame junctions, or ambiguous translated residues. A V3J clonotype was defined by an identical inferred V gene, J gene, and CDR3 amino acid sequence. Percentage overlap between repertoires was calculated by dividing the number of shared unique clonotypes by the size of the smaller repertoire. RTK rarefaction, the Chao1 estimator, and Recon v2.1 estimates of unobserved clonotypes were used to assess repertoire richness. OLGA was used to compute generation probabilities for all TCRbeta clonotypes that the gDNA method yielded from a handful of donors. The source is immuneACCESS, and TCRdb retained only in-frame sequences with V and J called. Part of the clones is not carried over; for the studies checked, unresolved V genes explain less than half of this, and the remainder is unexplained. V, J and clone size are taken as reported in that table, and D and trimming were inferred from the DNA itself. This sample has some 1 million clones in its table, and about 70% of those were observed once. Of the sample, around 1.5% is held by the ten largest clones.

Healthy HIV-negative adults with no recently reported acute infections or vaccinations were included as donors. Every donor was a Caucasian adult residing in Nashville, Tennessee, USA. CD4+ T cells were enriched by magnetic negative selection; naive cells were then positively selected on CD45RA, and the negative fraction formed the memory subset. Blood was collected by leukapheresis, and PBMCs were isolated by Ficoll-Histopaque density gradient centrifugation and then cryopreserved in liquid nitrogen vapor phase. Analytical flow cytometry was used to check the purity and quantity of each magnetically sorted T cell population. Genomic DNA was isolated from every sorted fraction and measured by UV absorbance on a Nanodrop 2000c. Taken from cysteine to phenylalanine, the CDR3 has 16 residues. Only the CDR3 DNA stays, 48 bases, in frame from base 1. Cut back by 1 base and 0 bases, the V and J ends lie 13 bases apart. Reading the germline V gene gives CDR1 MGHRA and CDR2 YSYEKL.

Results the study describes overall, beyond this receptor: Even with the large sequencing depth, rarefaction of the sorted-subset datasets indicated that sequencing was incomplete. Only blood was sampled, and tissue TCR repertoires likely differ from those in blood. Because the study included a small number of donors, the genetic and exposure-history diversity represented was limited. Estimated clonotype richness was generally larger for naive than for memory subsets. Higher generation probabilities were observed for clonotypes shared by all four sorted-subset donors than for non-shared clonotypes. Pairwise subsampling led to the expectation that sequencing depth would affect the degree of clonotype sharing among donors. When several donors were compared, the shared fraction of clonotypes was approximately 5% for naive CD4, around 3.6% for naive CD8, more than 2% for memory CD4, and 0.4% for memory CD8.

Sequencing was performed on memory CD4+ T cells sorted from blood. In light of the paper, this sample's cell subset or site label describes: CD45RA-negative fraction. This receptor chain uses TRBV4-1 and TRBJ2-7; a weak D assignment points to TRBD1 (5 bases agree). This sequence originates from a man younger than 35 in good health. The sequenced DNA: TGCGCCAGCAGCCAAGCCTCAGGGCGGAGCTCCTACGAGCAGTACTTC. Its product reads: CASSQASGRSSYEQYF.